These T cell receptor beta chains were read from a single sample in a study of identical twins. MiXCR was run by TCRdb on the 5' RACE reads, yielding one entry per CDR3 protein. The data contain roughly 500,000 distinct CDR3 sequences, 20% to 25% of them seen just once; the ten biggest clones take up around 1%. These data were likewise used in another study, on T cells expressing NK-cell markers.

The sequenced sample was CD4+ T cells sorted from blood. These receptors originate from a woman younger than 30 in good health. Both conserved end residues are part of each CDR3. D genes are given only for firm matches. Clone size is given for some rows only: seen once, a few or many times, or a class if the clone is expanded.

J	V	size	D	CDR3	DNA
TRBJ2-6	TRBV7-9	many	-	CAGGSGANVLTF	TGTGCCGGTGGGTCTGGGGCCAACGTCCTGACTTTC
TRBJ1-4	TRBV5-4	-	-	CASSPGGTSNEKLFF	TGTGCCAGCAGCCCTGGCGGGACCTCAAATGAAAAACTGTTTTTT
TRBJ2-1	TRBV20-1	few	-	CSARAASRILHEQFF	TGCAGTGCTAGAGCGGCTAGCCGTATATTGCATGAGCAGTTCTTC
TRBJ2-5	TRBV5-1	-	-	CASSLALLRDNKETQYF	TGCGCCAGCAGCTTGGCTCTACTCCGGGACAACAAAGAGACCCAGTACTTC
TRBJ1-2	TRBV6-5	few	TRBD1	CASSYARQGGGYTF	TGTGCCAGCAGTTACGCCCGACAGGGTGGCGGCTACACCTTC
TRBJ1-2	TRBV2	few	-	CASSEGVRYGYTF	TGTGCCAGCAGTGAAGGGGTGCGGTATGGCTACACCTTC
TRBJ2-5	TRBV6-5	-	TRBD1	CASKQGGETQYF	TGTGCCAGCAAACAGGGGGGAGAGACCCAGTACTTC
TRBJ2-1	TRBV10-2	-	TRBD2	CASSLSAGLPLGEQLF	TGCGCCAGCAGTCTCTCAGCGGGGCTGCCTCTCGGGGAGCAGCTCTTC
TRBJ2-1	TRBV20-1	few	TRBD2	CSAVSSGKGSYNEQFF	TGCAGTGCCGTCTCAAGCGGGAAGGGCTCCTACAATGAGCAGTTCTTC
TRBJ2-5	TRBV7-9	many	TRBD2	CASSLRGGAETQYF	TGTGCCAGCAGCTTACGGGGGGGAGCGGAGACCCAGTACTTC
TRBJ2-2	TRBV20-1	few	TRBD2	CSARNRATKRGYSNTGELFF	TGCAGTGCTAGAAATAGGGCGACTAAGCGGGGGTACTCGAACACCGGGGAGCTGTTTTTT
TRBJ2-1	TRBV29-1	few	TRBD2	CSVSARRSGSLQFF	TGCAGCGTCTCAGCTCGGAGGAGCGGGAGTCTGCAGTTCTTC
TRBJ2-5	TRBV5-5	-	-	CASSTHPDGTQYF	TGTGCCAGCAGCACTCATCCGGATGGGACCCAGTACTTC
TRBJ2-1	TRBV7-2	few	-	CASSLAWGGYNEQFF	TGTGCCAGCAGCTTAGCGTGGGGAGGATACAATGAGCAGTTCTTC
TRBJ2-3	TRBV6-1	-	-	CASSLASRTDTQYF	TGTGCCAGCAGCCTAGCGTCCCGCACAGATACGCAGTATTTT
TRBJ2-3	TRBV12-3/TRBV12-4	-	TRBD2	CASSPPSGGSADTQYF	TGTGCCAGCAGTCCCCCTAGCGGGGGGTCGGCAGATACGCAGTATTTT
TRBJ1-6	TRBV10-3	-	-	CAIRHEGRNSPLHF	TGTGCCATCAGGCACGAGGGGCGGAATTCACCCCTCCACTTT
TRBJ2-5	TRBV20-1	-	TRBD2	CSAGPLAGPHASQETQYF	TGCAGTGCTGGCCCCCTAGCGGGGCCACACGCGTCCCAAGAGACCCAGTACTTC
TRBJ1-1	TRBV12-3/TRBV12-4	-	-	CASSLGQGYFGAEAFF	TGTGCCAGCAGTTTAGGGCAGGGGTACTTTGGGGCTGAAGCTTTCTTT
TRBJ2-1	TRBV20-1	-	TRBD2	CSVPLGGSGRQFF	TGCAGTGTTCCCCTTGGTGGTAGCGGGAGACAGTTCTTC
TRBJ1-1	TRBV9	-	-	CASSGVTGLGTEAFF	TGTGCCAGCAGCGGGGTGACAGGCCTGGGCACTGAAGCTTTCTTT
TRBJ2-1	TRBV20-1	-	-	CSANRQGGEQFF	TGCAGTGCAAACCGACAGGGAGGTGAGCAGTTCTTC
TRBJ1-2	TRBV20-1	-	-	CSASPYHGYTF	TGCAGTGCTAGTCCCTACCATGGCTACACCTTC
TRBJ2-2	TRBV6-7	-	-	CASSHPPGTGELFF	TGTGCCAGCAGTCACCCACCGGGAACCGGGGAGCTGTTTTTT
TRBJ2-5	TRBV5-1	-	-	CASSLEGSPSQYF	TGCGCCAGCAGCTTGGAAGGGTCCCCGTCCCAGTACTTC
TRBJ1-1	TRBV6-2/TRBV6-3	-	TRBD1	CASSLGQGRVMNTEAFF	TGTGCCAGCAGTCTCGGACAGGGAAGAGTAATGAACACTGAAGCTTTCTTT
TRBJ1-2	TRBV4-3	-	-	CASSQGTQGGYTF	TGCGCCAGCAGCCAAGGGACCCAGGGGGGCTACACCTTC
TRBJ2-6	TRBV11-2	-	-	CASSALRTLLGSGANVLTF	TGTGCCAGCAGCGCCCTAAGGACCCTACTGGGGTCTGGGGCCAACGTCCTGACTTTC
TRBJ2-2	TRBV7-2	few	-	CASSRGPHGELFF	TGTGCCAGCAGCCGGGGGCCTCACGGGGAGCTGTTTTTT
TRBJ2-5	TRBV5-1	many	TRBD2	CASSGTSGQETQYF	TGCGCCAGCAGCGGGACTAGCGGACAAGAGACCCAGTACTTC
TRBJ2-7	TRBV5-6	-	-	CASSFPGAGEQYF	TGTGCCAGCAGCTTCCCGGGGGCCGGGGAGCAGTACTTC
TRBJ1-5	TRBV20-1	-	-	CSATYAGDQPQHF	TGCAGTGCCACCTACGCGGGCGATCAGCCCCAGCATTTT
TRBJ2-3	TRBV6-2/TRBV6-3	few	-	CASSTRGRGDTQYF	TGTGCCAGCAGTACCCGGGGACGAGGAGATACGCAGTATTTT
TRBJ2-3	TRBV11-2	-	TRBD2	CASRPTSGRTDTQYF	TGTGCCAGCAGACCTACTAGCGGGAGAACAGATACGCAGTATTTT
TRBJ1-2	TRBV4-3	few	-	CASSQDRAVYGYTF	TGCGCCAGCAGCCAAGATAGGGCAGTCTATGGCTACACCTTC
TRBJ2-7	TRBV10-2	-	-	CASSESAGITAYEQYF	TGCGCCAGCAGTGAGTCGGCAGGGATTACCGCCTACGAGCAGTACTTC
TRBJ1-1	TRBV10-2	-	-	CASTQGGTEAFF	TGCGCCAGCACGCAGGGAGGGACTGAAGCTTTCTTT
TRBJ2-1	TRBV12-3/TRBV12-4	many	-	CASSFGSLNEQFF	TGTGCCAGCAGTTTTGGGTCCCTCAATGAGCAGTTCTTC
TRBJ2-2	TRBV3-1	-	TRBD2	CASSQDRGLAGGTGELFF	TGTGCCAGCAGCCAAGACCGGGGACTAGCGGGGGGAACCGGGGAGCTGTTTTTT
TRBJ2-3	TRBV5-1	-	-	CASSLGTIRTDTQYF	TGCGCCAGCAGCTTGGGCACCATTAGGACAGATACGCAGTATTTT
TRBJ2-5	TRBV5-1	-	-	CASSQRFLGGGVPQETQYF	TGCGCCAGCAGCCAGCGATTTCTCGGCGGAGGGGTCCCACAAGAGACCCAGTACTTC
TRBJ2-7	TRBV4-1	few	-	CASSLPSAGFFYEQYF	TGCGCCAGCAGCCTCCCATCGGCGGGGTTCTTCTACGAGCAGTACTTC
TRBJ2-7	TRBV5-1	few	TRBD1	CASSTKQGAAEQYF	TGCGCCAGCAGCACCAAACAGGGGGCGGCCGAGCAGTACTTC
TRBJ2-7	TRBV5-3	-	TRBD2	CARSENRTSGRAMEQYF	TGTGCCAGAAGCGAAAATAGGACTAGCGGGAGGGCAATGGAGCAGTACTTC
TRBJ2-5	TRBV25-1	-	TRBD1	CASSRGQGISKTQYF	TGTGCCAGCAGTCGGGGACAGGGGATCTCGAAGACCCAGTACTTC
TRBJ2-3	TRBV15	-	TRBD2	CATSRDWERGNTDTQYF	TGTGCCACCAGCAGAGATTGGGAGCGGGGGAACACAGATACGCAGTATTTT
TRBJ2-7	TRBV21-1	-	-	CASSFLKQRRTKGFTFYEQYF	TGTGCCAGCAGCTTCCTAAAGCAAAGGAGGACGAAAGGTTTTACATTCTACGAGCAGTACTTC
TRBJ1-1	TRBV12-3/TRBV12-4	-	-	CASGRYTEAFF	TGTGCCAGCGGCAGGTACACTGAAGCTTTCTTT
TRBJ2-5	TRBV20-1	few	-	CSARVTGTETQYF	TGCAGTGCTAGAGTAACAGGGACAGAGACCCAGTACTTC
TRBJ2-2	TRBV15	-	TRBD1	CATSRDTGGTGELFF	TGTGCCACCAGCAGAGATACAGGGGGTACCGGGGAGCTGTTTTTT
TRBJ2-1	TRBV12-5	-	-	CASGSIPDGRTYNEQFF	TGTGCTAGTGGTTCAATTCCGGACGGGCGAACCTACAATGAGCAGTTCTTC
TRBJ2-2	TRBV7-2	few	TRBD2	CASSPPYAGGAGELFF	TGTGCCAGCAGCCCCCCCTATGCGGGGGGAGCCGGGGAGCTGTTTTTT
TRBJ2-7	TRBV29-1	few	-	CSAAEGTYEQYF	TGCAGCGCCGCGGAGGGGACCTACGAGCAGTACTTC
TRBJ1-2	TRBV20-1	few	-	CSARDLGAGYTF	TGCAGTGCTAGGGACCTCGGAGCTGGCTACACCTTC
TRBJ1-2	TRBV20-1	-	-	CSASILSGYGYTF	TGCAGTGCTAGCATTCTCTCAGGGTATGGCTACACCTTC
TRBJ2-5	TRBV7-2	-	TRBD2	CASSLVAGGETQYF	TGTGCCAGCAGCTTAGTGGCGGGAGGAGAGACCCAGTACTTC
TRBJ2-2	TRBV20-1	few	-	CSAASPANTGELFF	TGCAGTGCCGCGTCGCCCGCGAACACCGGGGAGCTGTTTTTT
TRBJ1-1	TRBV5-1	-	-	CASDPEGGWPTEAFF	TGCGCCAGCGACCCCGAAGGTGGGTGGCCCACTGAAGCTTTCTTT